The clone carrying this T cell receptor beta chain has more than one count but fewer than ten. Its antigen is currently unknown. Germline lookup yields CDR1 SEHNR and CDR2 FQNEAQ (reference sequence). CDR3 length: 14 residues. Between the trimmed V and J ends, which lost 1 base and 5 bases, there was a span of 11 bases. The sample belongs to a study of beta chain features in type 1 diabetes. Regarding the study as a whole: People with Type 1 diabetes carried modestly yet significantly shorter TCRB CDR3s in all four CD4+ subsets. Within the patient group, naive, central memory and Treg TCRB repertoires appeared more similar to each other than within healthy donors. In type 1 diabetes patients, VDJ junctions had fewer insertions; deletions at these junctions were more frequent.

The authors reverse transcribed all of the isolated RNA, so sequencing captured expressed TCRB transcripts. Roughly 3.5 million reads per sample were averaged for naive, central memory and regulatory samples. Assay: immunoSEQ multiplex PCR; the TCRdb copy retains only in-frame clones and omits some. The repertoire includes more than 250,000 clones, around 24% of them detected once, and 0.012% sits in the top ten. Purity exceeded 95% in all sorted populations. This clonotype was obtained from a woman aged 30 to 39 with type 1 diabetes. The chain combines TRBV7-9 with TRBJ2-5, with D possibly being TRBD2 (5 bases). The sequencing sample was made of naive CD4+ T cells from blood. This CDR3 reads CASSLGPSSETQYF. CDR3 nucleotide sequence: TGTGCCAGCAGCTTAGGGCCTAGCTCGGAGACCCAGTACTTC. Full variable domain (missing parts from reference TRBV7-9 and TRBJ2-5): DTGVSQNPRHKITKRGQNVTFRCDPISEHNRLYWYRQTLGQGPEFLTYFQNEAQLEKSRLLSDRFSAERPKGSFSTLEIQRTEQGDSAMYLCASSLGPSSETQYFGPGTRLLVL.